Listed below are T cell receptor beta chains from one sample, sequenced in a study of cytomegalovirus exposure and HLA in healthy donors. This table comes from immunoSEQ multiplex PCR, and its TCRdb copy is limited to in-frame clones, with some not included. The repertoire includes approximately 200,000 clones, around 83% of them detected once, and 1.3% to 1.5% sits in the top ten. Sequences were obtained from PBMCs. The receptors derive from a girl under 18 in good health and CMV-seronegative. CDR3s include the opening cysteine and the closing phenylalanine or tryptophan. The D gene is left open where the match is weak. Not every row has a clone size; where given, it reads once, few, many or a size class.

v_gene: TRBV28; abundance: -; d_gene: TRBD2; j_gene: TRBJ2-4; CDR3nt: TGTGCCAGCAGTTTAACTTACCGGGGGGGCCTTTTCTTC; CDR3aa: CASSLTYRGGLFF
v_gene: TRBV4-1; abundance: -; d_gene: TRBD1; j_gene: TRBJ1-4; CDR3nt: TGCGCCAGCAGCCCGAACCGGGACAGGGTGCTACGAGGTGAAAAACTGTTTTTT; CDR3aa: CASSPNRDRVLRGEKLFF
v_gene: TRBV7-7; abundance: -; d_gene: -; j_gene: TRBJ2-5; CDR3nt: TGTGCTAGCAAGGGGGTAGGGCAAGAGACCCAGTACTTC; CDR3aa: CASKGVGQETQYF
v_gene: TRBV23-1; abundance: -; d_gene: -; j_gene: TRBJ1-5; CDR3nt: TGCGCCAGCAGTCAATCTCACTCTGGAAGACTTTATGGGGCGGCCAATCAGCCCCAGCATTTT; CDR3aa: CASSQSHSGRLYGAANQPQHF
v_gene: TRBV27; abundance: -; d_gene: TRBD1; j_gene: TRBJ1-1; CDR3nt: TGTGCCAGCAGCCTCACCAACAGGGGGAGTACTGAAGCTTTCTTT; CDR3aa: CASSLTNRGSTEAFF
v_gene: TRBV14; abundance: -; d_gene: -; j_gene: TRBJ2-2; CDR3nt: TGTGCCAGCAGCCAAAACAACAGGGACGCCGGGGAGCTGTTTTTT; CDR3aa: CASSQNNRDAGELFF
v_gene: TRBV30; abundance: few; d_gene: -; j_gene: TRBJ1-2; CDR3nt: TGTGCCTGGGGAGGGGTTTACTATGGCTACACCTTC; CDR3aa: CAWGGVYYGYTF
v_gene: TRBV19; abundance: once; d_gene: TRBD2; j_gene: TRBJ2-3; CDR3nt: TGTGCCAGTAGAACTAGCGGTTCAGATACGCAGTATTTT; CDR3aa: CASRTSGSDTQYF
v_gene: TRBV11-2; abundance: once; d_gene: -; j_gene: TRBJ2-2; CDR3nt: TGTGCCAGCAGCCACCTTGGAGCCGGGGAGCTGTTTTTT; CDR3aa: CASSHLGAGELFF
v_gene: TRBV5-4; abundance: -; d_gene: -; j_gene: TRBJ1-5; CDR3nt: TGTGCCAGCAGCGCGAACAGCCAGCCAGATCAGCCCCAGCATTTT; CDR3aa: CASSANSQPDQPQHF
v_gene: TRBV7-9; abundance: -; d_gene: -; j_gene: TRBJ2-3; CDR3nt: TGTGCCAGCAGCGCCGGGTCGACGCAGTATTTT; CDR3aa: CASSAGSTQYF
v_gene: TRBV28; abundance: -; d_gene: TRBD1; j_gene: TRBJ1-3; CDR3nt: TGTGCCAGCAGTTCAACCGGGACAGGGTTTGGAAACACCATATATTTT; CDR3aa: CASSSTGTGFGNTIYF
v_gene: TRBV6-1; abundance: -; d_gene: TRBD1; j_gene: TRBJ1-5; CDR3nt: TGTGCCAGCAGTTTGGACAGGGGGAGATATCAGCCCCAGCATTTT; CDR3aa: CASSLDRGRYQPQHF
v_gene: TRBV14; abundance: once; d_gene: -; j_gene: TRBJ1-4; CDR3nt: TGTGCCAGCAGCCAAACAGGGACTGAAAAACTGTTTTTT; CDR3aa: CASSQTGTEKLFF
v_gene: TRBV7-3; abundance: -; d_gene: TRBD2; j_gene: TRBJ2-3; CDR3nt: TGTGCCAGCAGCTCCATCCCCCTAGCGGTAGGAGATACGCAGTATTTT; CDR3aa: CASSSIPLAVGDTQYF
v_gene: TRBV19; abundance: -; d_gene: TRBD1; j_gene: TRBJ2-7; CDR3nt: TGTGCCAGTAGTTCGGATTGGACAGGGGGTTCCTACGAGCAGTACTTC; CDR3aa: CASSSDWTGGSYEQYF
v_gene: TRBV6-1; abundance: -; d_gene: -; j_gene: TRBJ1-2; CDR3nt: TGTGCCAGCAGAGAAACAGGGAGAGCTAACTATGGCTACACCTTC; CDR3aa: CASRETGRANYGYTF
v_gene: TRBV6-6; abundance: -; d_gene: -; j_gene: TRBJ1-2; CDR3nt: TGTGCCAGCAGGACAGAGAACTATGGCTACACCTTC; CDR3aa: CASRTENYGYTF
v_gene: TRBV7-3; abundance: -; d_gene: -; j_gene: TRBJ2-1; CDR3nt: TGTGCCAGCAGCTTATTAGCGGACCATGAGCAGTTCTTC; CDR3aa: CASSLLADHEQFF
v_gene: TRBV7-3; abundance: -; d_gene: TRBD2; j_gene: TRBJ2-6; CDR3nt: TGTGCCAGCAGCTTATATGACGGGGGGGCCGGTGGGGCCAACGTCCTGACTTTC; CDR3aa: CASSLYDGGAGGANVLTF
v_gene: TRBV18; abundance: -; d_gene: TRBD1; j_gene: TRBJ2-1; CDR3nt: TGTGCCAGCTCACGGGGACAGGGGGCCTACAATGAGCAGTTCTTC; CDR3aa: CASSRGQGAYNEQFF
v_gene: TRBV19; abundance: -; d_gene: TRBD2; j_gene: TRBJ2-7; CDR3nt: TGTGCCAGTAACGAGCGGGGGGGCCTGGGATACGAGCAGTACTTC; CDR3aa: CASNERGGLGYEQYF
v_gene: TRBV7-3; abundance: -; d_gene: -; j_gene: TRBJ2-5; CDR3nt: TGTGCCAGCAGCTTAATGGGGGGTGGGGGTCGCCAAGAGACCCAGTACTTC; CDR3aa: CASSLMGGGGRQETQYF
v_gene: TRBV15; abundance: -; d_gene: TRBD2; j_gene: TRBJ2-3; CDR3nt: TGTGCCACCAGCAGAGGCAGGAGCGGGAGGTTAGATACGCAGTATTTT; CDR3aa: CATSRGRSGRLDTQYF
v_gene: TRBV7-9; abundance: -; d_gene: TRBD2; j_gene: TRBJ2-7; CDR3nt: TGTGCCAGCAGCTCCCCTAGCGGGAGAAGCTACGAGCAGTACTTC; CDR3aa: CASSSPSGRSYEQYF
v_gene: TRBV7-9; abundance: -; d_gene: TRBD1; j_gene: TRBJ2-1; CDR3nt: TGTGCCAGCAGCCGGGACAGAAATATCAATGAGCAGTTCTTC; CDR3aa: CASSRDRNINEQFF
v_gene: TRBV6-5; abundance: -; d_gene: -; j_gene: TRBJ1-2; CDR3nt: TGTGCCACCAGGAGGGACTATGGCTACACCTTC; CDR3aa: CATRRDYGYTF
v_gene: TRBV9; abundance: -; d_gene: TRBD1; j_gene: TRBJ1-2; CDR3nt: TGTGCCAGCAGCGGACGACAGGGGGGCTCTAACTATGGCTACACCTTC; CDR3aa: CASSGRQGGSNYGYTF
v_gene: TRBV20-1; abundance: -; d_gene: -; j_gene: TRBJ1-1; CDR3nt: TGCAGTGCCTACCACAGGGTCGAAGCTTTCTTT; CDR3aa: CSAYHRVEAFF
v_gene: TRBV28; abundance: -; d_gene: -; j_gene: TRBJ1-1; CDR3nt: TGTGCCAGCACATGGGGGGTGGCCACTGAAGCTTTCTTT; CDR3aa: CASTWGVATEAFF
v_gene: TRBV5-4; abundance: few; d_gene: TRBD1; j_gene: TRBJ2-3; CDR3nt: TGTGCCAGCACCGGACAGGGACCTTCCACAGATACGCAGTATTTT; CDR3aa: CASTGQGPSTDTQYF
v_gene: TRBV7-7; abundance: -; d_gene: -; j_gene: TRBJ1-5; CDR3nt: TGTGCTAGCAGCTTACCCTGCGTAAGGCCCCAGCATTTT; CDR3aa: CASSLPCVRPQHF
v_gene: TRBV11-1; abundance: once; d_gene: TRBD1; j_gene: TRBJ2-7; CDR3nt: TGTGCCAGCAGCTCGGTCACAGGGGACAGCTCCTACGAGCAGTACTTC; CDR3aa: CASSSVTGDSSYEQYF
v_gene: TRBV28; abundance: -; d_gene: TRBD1; j_gene: TRBJ1-2; CDR3nt: TGTGCCAGCAGGCCACAGGGGGGAAACTATGGCTACACCTTC; CDR3aa: CASRPQGGNYGYTF
v_gene: TRBV27; abundance: -; d_gene: TRBD2; j_gene: TRBJ2-5; CDR3nt: TGTGCCAGCAGTCCATATCCGACTAGCGGGGAAGAGACCCAGTACTTC; CDR3aa: CASSPYPTSGEETQYF
v_gene: TRBV27; abundance: -; d_gene: -; j_gene: TRBJ2-4; CDR3nt: TGTGCCAGCAAGCTCGATCAGGGAATGAACATTCAGTACTTC; CDR3aa: CASKLDQGMNIQYF
v_gene: TRBV18; abundance: -; d_gene: -; j_gene: TRBJ2-7; CDR3nt: TGTGCCAGCTCACCGGGACTAGGGGGCGACGAGCAGTACTTC; CDR3aa: CASSPGLGGDEQYF
v_gene: TRBV28; abundance: once; d_gene: -; j_gene: TRBJ2-3; CDR3nt: TGTGCCACCTCTTGGGCGTGGACAGATACGCAGTATTTT; CDR3aa: CATSWAWTDTQYF
v_gene: TRBV13; abundance: -; d_gene: -; j_gene: TRBJ1-1; CDR3nt: TGTGCCAGCAGTTATTTTTCGTCGGGTCAAAACACTGAAGCTTTCTTT; CDR3aa: CASSYFSSGQNTEAFF
v_gene: TRBV28; abundance: -; d_gene: -; j_gene: TRBJ2-7; CDR3nt: TGTGCCAGCAGTTCAGGGGGGCCCTACGAGCAGTACTTC; CDR3aa: CASSSGGPYEQYF
v_gene: TRBV30; abundance: -; d_gene: -; j_gene: TRBJ1-4; CDR3nt: TGTGCCGGGGGGGGTGGTTTCGCGAGGACTAATGAAAAACTGTTTTTT; CDR3aa: CAGGGGFARTNEKLFF
v_gene: TRBV5-4; abundance: -; d_gene: -; j_gene: TRBJ1-1; CDR3nt: TGTGCCAGCAGCCGAGGGTACACTGAAGCTTTCTTT; CDR3aa: CASSRGYTEAFF
v_gene: TRBV6-6; abundance: -; d_gene: TRBD2; j_gene: TRBJ2-1; CDR3nt: TGTGCCAGCGAGCGGGAGAGTCGGAATGAGCAGTTCTTC; CDR3aa: CASERESRNEQFF
v_gene: TRBV9; abundance: -; d_gene: TRBD1; j_gene: TRBJ2-3; CDR3nt: TGTGCCAGCAGCGTAGTGGGGACAGGAAGCACAGATACGCAGTATTTT; CDR3aa: CASSVVGTGSTDTQYF
v_gene: TRBV2; abundance: -; d_gene: -; j_gene: TRBJ1-4; CDR3nt: TGTGCCAGCAGTGAATTTTTGTGGGTTCGGGAGTCAGCTAATGAAAAACTGTTTTTT; CDR3aa: CASSEFLWVRESANEKLFF
v_gene: TRBV7-9; abundance: -; d_gene: TRBD1; j_gene: TRBJ1-1; CDR3nt: TGTGCCAGCAGCCTAGGGGGCTGGGAAACACCTGAAGCTTTCTTT; CDR3aa: CASSLGGWETPEAFF
v_gene: TRBV5-4; abundance: -; d_gene: -; j_gene: TRBJ1-1; CDR3nt: TGTGCCAGCAGCCTGAGGCCGGACATGAACACTGAAGCTTTCTTT; CDR3aa: CASSLRPDMNTEAFF
v_gene: TRBV28; abundance: -; d_gene: -; j_gene: TRBJ1-2; CDR3nt: TGTGCCAGCAGCGGGGGTAGTGGCTACACCTTC; CDR3aa: CASSGGSGYTF
v_gene: TRBV5-4; abundance: -; d_gene: TRBD2; j_gene: TRBJ2-1; CDR3nt: TGTGCCAGCAGCTTGGTCACTAGCGTGGACTACAATGAGCAGTTCTTC; CDR3aa: CASSLVTSVDYNEQFF
v_gene: TRBV27; abundance: -; d_gene: TRBD1; j_gene: TRBJ2-1; CDR3nt: TGTGCCGCCGGCCTGACAGGGGCGATGGGGCAGTTCTTC; CDR3aa: CAAGLTGAMGQFF